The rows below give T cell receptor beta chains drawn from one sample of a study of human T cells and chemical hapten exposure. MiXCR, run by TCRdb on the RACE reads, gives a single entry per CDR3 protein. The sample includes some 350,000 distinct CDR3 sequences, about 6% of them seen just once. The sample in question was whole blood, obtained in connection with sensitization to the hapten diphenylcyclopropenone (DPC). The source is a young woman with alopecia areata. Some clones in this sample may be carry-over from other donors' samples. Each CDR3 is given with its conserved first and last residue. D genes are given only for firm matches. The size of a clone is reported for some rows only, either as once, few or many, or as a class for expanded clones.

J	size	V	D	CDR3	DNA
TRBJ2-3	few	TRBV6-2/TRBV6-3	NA	CASSRGGTQYF	TGTGCCAGCAGTCGGGGTGGAACGCAGTATTTT
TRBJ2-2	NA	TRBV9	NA	CASSVGDTNTGELFF	TGTGCCAGCAGCGTTGGGGACACCAACACCGGGGAGCTGTTTTTT
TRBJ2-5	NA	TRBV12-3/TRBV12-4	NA	CASIPGGTYFQETQYF	TGTGCCTCCATCCCCGGCGGGACATATTTTCAAGAGACCCAGTACTTC
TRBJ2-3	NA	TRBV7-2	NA	CASSLGALETQYF	TGTGCCAGCAGCTTAGGGGCCCTGGAGACGCAGTATTTT
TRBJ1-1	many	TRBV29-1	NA	CSVEGPVGASTGTEAFF	TGCAGCGTTGAAGGGCCGGTAGGGGCTTCCACGGGCACTGAAGCTTTCTTT
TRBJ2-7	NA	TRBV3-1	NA	CASSPAPADEQYF	TGTGCCAGCAGCCCTGCGCCTGCAGACGAGCAGTACTTC
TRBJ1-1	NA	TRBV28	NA	CASGSYGRVAFF	TGTGCCAGCGGATCCTATGGAAGGGTAGCTTTCTTT
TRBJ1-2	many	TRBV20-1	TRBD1	CSASGGTGGSHGYTF	TGCAGTGCTAGCGGTGGGACAGGGGGCTCACATGGCTACACCTTC
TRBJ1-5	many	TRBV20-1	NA	CSARDRQGHQPQHF	TGCAGTGCTAGAGATCGGCAGGGGCATCAGCCCCAGCATTTT
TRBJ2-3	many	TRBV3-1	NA	CASSQYLTDTQYF	TGTGCCAGCAGCCAGTATTTGACAGATACGCAGTATTTT
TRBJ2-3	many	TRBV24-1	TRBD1	CATKPSAGQGTSSDTQYF	TGTGCCACCAAACCTTCCGCCGGACAGGGGACTTCATCAGATACGCAGTATTTT
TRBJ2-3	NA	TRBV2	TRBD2	CASSRDYNTDTQYF	TGTGCCAGCAGTCGGGACTACAACACAGATACGCAGTATTTT
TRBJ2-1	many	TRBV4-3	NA	CASSRDTQLYNEQFF	TGCGCCAGCAGCCGGGACACACAACTATACAATGAGCAGTTCTTC
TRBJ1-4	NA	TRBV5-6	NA	CASALLEADPSEKLFF	TGTGCCAGCGCGCTTCTAGAAGCAGACCCATCTGAAAAACTGTTTTTT
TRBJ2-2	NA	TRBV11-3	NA	CASSPRYNTGELFF	TGTGCCAGCAGTCCCAGATACAACACCGGGGAGCTGTTTTTT
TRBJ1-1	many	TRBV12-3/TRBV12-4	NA	CASSLAGRLNTEAFF	TGTGCCAGCAGCTTGGCAGGGCGACTGAACACTGAAGCTTTCTTT
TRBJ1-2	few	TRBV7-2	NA	CASSSYTNYGYTF	TGTGCCAGCAGCTCATACACCAACTATGGCTACACCTTC
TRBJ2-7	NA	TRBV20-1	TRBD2	CSAGGLAGGREEQYF	TGCAGTGCTGGGGGACTAGCGGGGGGCCGAGAAGAGCAGTACTTC
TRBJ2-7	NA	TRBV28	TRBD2	CASNGGTYEQYF	TGTGCCAGCAACGGGGGGACCTACGAGCAGTACTTC
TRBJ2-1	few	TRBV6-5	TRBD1	CASSYSLYDRGQFF	TGTGCCAGCAGTTACTCGTTATACGACAGGGGGCAGTTCTTC
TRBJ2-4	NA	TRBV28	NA	CASSLVDKNIQYF	TGTGCCAGCAGTTTGGTAGACAAAAACATTCAGTACTTC
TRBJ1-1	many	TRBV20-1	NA	CSASRQQNTEAFF	TGCAGTGCTTCCCGACAACAGAACACTGAAGCTTTCTTT
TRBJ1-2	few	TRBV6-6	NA	CASFYPPAGNYGYTF	TGTGCCAGCTTCTACCCGCCGGCAGGGAACTATGGCTACACCTTC
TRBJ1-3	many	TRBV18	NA	CASSPNAGSHSGNTIYF	TGTGCCAGCTCACCTAACGCTGGCTCGCACTCTGGAAACACCATATATTTT
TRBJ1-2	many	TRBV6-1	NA	CASSESLGYGYTF	TGTGCCAGCAGTGAATCGCTTGGCTATGGCTACACCTTC
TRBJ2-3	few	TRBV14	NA	CASSEPGADTQYF	TGTGCCAGCAGCGAGCCAGGGGCAGATACGCAGTATTTT
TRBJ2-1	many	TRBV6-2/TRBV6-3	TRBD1	CASSKGQGVLNEQFF	TGTGCCAGCAGCAAGGGACAGGGGGTTCTTAATGAGCAGTTCTTC
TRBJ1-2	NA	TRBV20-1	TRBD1	CSARDQGTGVTF	TGCAGTGCTAGAGATCAAGGGACAGGTGTTACCTTC
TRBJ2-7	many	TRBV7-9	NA	CASSFQGPYEQYF	TGTGCCAGCAGCTTCCAGGGCCCCTACGAGCAGTACTTC
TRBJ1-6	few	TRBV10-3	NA	CAISEQGRVTYNSPLHF	TGTGCCATCAGTGAACAAGGGAGGGTAACTTATAATTCACCCCTCCACTTT
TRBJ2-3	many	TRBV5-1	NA	CASSPDRSTDTQYF	TGCGCCAGCAGCCCCGACAGGAGCACAGATACGCAGTATTTT
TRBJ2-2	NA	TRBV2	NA	CASTEQAVNTGELFF	TGTGCCTCTACAGAGCAAGCAGTAAACACCGGGGAGCTGTTTTTT
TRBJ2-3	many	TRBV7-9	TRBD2	CASSLVGLGRTTDTQYF	TGTGCCAGCAGCTTAGTGGGACTAGGACGAACCACAGATACGCAGTATTTT
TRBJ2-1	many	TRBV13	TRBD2	CASSLKLAGYVEQFF	TGTGCCAGCAGCTTAAAACTAGCGGGGTATGTAGAGCAGTTCTTC
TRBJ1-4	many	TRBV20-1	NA	CSATTGTGEKLFF	TGCAGTGCTACGACCGGGACGGGTGAAAAACTGTTTTTT
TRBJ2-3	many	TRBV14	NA	CASSPTQGSRPTDTQYF	TGTGCCAGCAGCCCCACTCAGGGAAGTCGTCCCACAGATACGCAGTATTTT
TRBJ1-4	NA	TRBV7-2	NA	CASSTSEGEKLFF	TGTGCCAGCAGCACTAGCGAGGGGGAAAAACTGTTTTTT
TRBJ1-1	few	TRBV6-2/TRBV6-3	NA	CASSLGGAKNTEAFF	TGTGCCAGCAGTTTGGGGGGCGCGAAGAACACTGAAGCTTTCTTT
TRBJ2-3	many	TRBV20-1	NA	CSASRYRVGEDTQYF	TGCAGTGCTAGTCGGTATCGTGTCGGGGAAGATACGCAGTATTTT
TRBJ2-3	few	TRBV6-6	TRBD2	CASRRTSGEADTQYF	TGTGCCAGCAGACGGACTAGCGGGGAAGCAGATACGCAGTATTTT
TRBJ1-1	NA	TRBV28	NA	CASLIWGTEAFF	TGTGCCAGCTTAATATGGGGGACTGAAGCTTTCTTT
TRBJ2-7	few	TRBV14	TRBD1	CASSRTLDRGEQYF	TGTGCCAGCAGCCGAACCTTGGACAGGGGGGAGCAGTACTTC
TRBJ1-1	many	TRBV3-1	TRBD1	CASSRLTGGGPLFF	TGTGCCAGCAGCCGCCTGACAGGGGGAGGCCCCCTCTTCTTT
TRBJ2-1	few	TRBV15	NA	CATTAQDEQFF	TGTGCCACAACTGCTCAGGATGAGCAGTTCTTC
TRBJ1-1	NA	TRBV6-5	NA	CASSYSPGDTEAFF	TGTGCCAGCAGTTACTCTCCGGGGGACACTGAAGCTTTCTTT
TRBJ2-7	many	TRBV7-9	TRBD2	CASSLEGLAIHEQYF	TGTGCCAGCAGCCTCGAAGGACTAGCCATTCACGAGCAGTACTTC
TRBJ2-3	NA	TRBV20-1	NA	CSASHSQTTDTQYF	TGCAGTGCTAGCCACTCCCAAACCACAGATACGCAGTATTTT
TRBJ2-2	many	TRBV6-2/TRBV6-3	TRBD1	CASSSQGQTNTGELFF	TGTGCCAGCAGTTCCCAGGGACAGACGAACACCGGGGAGCTGTTTTTT
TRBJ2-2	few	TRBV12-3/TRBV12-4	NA	CASSYTRDGELFF	TGTGCCAGCAGTTATACTAGGGACGGGGAGCTGTTTTTT
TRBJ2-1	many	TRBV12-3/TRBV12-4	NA	CASSGLGSLAGNEQFF	TGTGCCAGCAGTGGCCTAGGCAGCCTGGCGGGGAATGAGCAGTTCTTC
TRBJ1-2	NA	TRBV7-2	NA	CASSSGQGGYTF	TGTGCCAGCAGCTCCGGACAAGGCGGCTACACCTTC
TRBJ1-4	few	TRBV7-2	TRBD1	CASSLGPPETGGHLNEKLFF	TGTGCCAGCAGCTTAGGCCCCCCGGAGACAGGGGGCCATCTGAATGAAAAACTGTTTTTT
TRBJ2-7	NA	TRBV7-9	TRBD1	CASSFDRAGEQYF	TGTGCCAGCAGCTTCGACAGGGCAGGAGAGCAGTACTTC
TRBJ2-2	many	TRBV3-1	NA	CASSQRTTLGSGELFF	TGTGCCAGCAGTCAGAGGACAACCCTAGGATCCGGGGAGCTGTTTTTT
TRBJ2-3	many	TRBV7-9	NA	CASSLEQVSTDTQYF	TGTGCCAGCAGCTTAGAACAGGTCTCGACAGATACGCAGTATTTT
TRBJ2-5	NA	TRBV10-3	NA	CAISPGLQETQYF	TGTGCCATCAGTCCGGGACTCCAAGAGACCCAGTACTTC